A selection of T cell receptor beta chains follows, all from one sample in a study of breast tumors, draining lymph nodes, adjacent tissues. TCRdb redid the calling of the multiplex PCR reads with MiXCR, one entry per CDR3 protein. The table has 47,000 or so distinct CDR3 sequences, 20% to 25% seen once. The sample consisted of breast tumor tissue. These receptors were taken from a female donor with breast cancer. Some clones in this sample may be carry-over from other donors' samples. Both conserved end residues are part of each CDR3. A D gene is named only where the DNA matches it firmly. Clone size, where shown, is once, few, many, or a class for clones that have expanded.

clone_size d_call j_call v_call cdr3_aa cdr3_nt
NA TRBD2 TRBJ2-3 TRBV7-8 CASSEGLADTQYF TGTGCCAGCAGCGAGGGACTAGCAGATACGCAGTATTTT
NA NA TRBJ2-7 TRBV28 CASSFLQGTYYEQYF TGTGCCAGCAGTTTCCTGCAGGGAACTTACTACGAGCAGTACTTC
many NA TRBJ2-3 TRBV24-1 CATSDTQGLGTDTQYF TGTGCCACCAGTGATACGCAGGGGTTAGGCACAGATACGCAGTATTTT
many TRBD2 TRBJ2-3 TRBV13 CASSSPTSGGDTQYF TGTGCCAGCAGCTCTCCGACTAGCGGGGGGGATACGCAGTATTTT
few TRBD2 TRBJ2-1 TRBV20-1 CSARGSGLAGDEQFF TGCAGTGCTAGAGGGTCGGGACTAGCGGGAGATGAGCAGTTCTTC
many TRBD1 TRBJ1-5 TRBV2 CASNRQGASGNQPQHF TGTGCCAGCAATCGACAGGGGGCGTCTGGCAATCAGCCCCAGCATTTT
few TRBD2 TRBJ2-2 TRBV27 CASRQTPGLAGSNTGELFF TGTGCCAGCAGACAAACACCGGGACTAGCGGGGTCGAACACCGGGGAGCTGTTTTTT
many NA TRBJ2-2 TRBV28 CASSLQGYTGELFF TGTGCCAGCAGTTTACAGGGTTACACCGGGGAGCTGTTTTTT
many NA TRBJ1-2 TRBV6-1 CASSEEFRDLYGYTF TGTGCCAGCAGTGAAGAGTTCCGGGATCTCTATGGCTACACCTTC
many NA TRBJ2-7 TRBV5-1 CASSLAPETYEQYF TGCGCCAGCAGCTTGGCGCCAGAAACCTACGAGCAGTACTTC
NA NA TRBJ1-2 TRBV20-1 CSASRGANYGYTF TGCAGTGCGTCGAGGGGGGCCAACTATGGCTACACCTTC
NA NA TRBJ2-5 TRBV7-9 CASSPDLGDQETQYF TGTGCCAGCAGCCCGGACCTGGGGGACCAAGAGACCCAGTACTTC
NA NA TRBJ2-7 TRBV11-2 CASSLYSGVLYEQYF TGTGCCAGCAGCTTATATTCGGGGGTCCTCTACGAGCAGTACTTC
many TRBD2 TRBJ2-1 TRBV27 CASSPGTTNNEQFF TGTGCCAGCAGTCCCGGGACTACCAACAATGAGCAGTTCTTC
many NA TRBJ2-1 TRBV6-6 CASSYGWGEQFF TGTGCCAGCAGTTACGGGTGGGGTGAGCAGTTCTTC
many NA TRBJ1-2 TRBV6-1 CASSEMGTMARYTF TGTGCCAGCAGTGAAATGGGGACGATGGCCCGCTACACCTTC
many NA TRBJ2-2 TRBV7-9 CASSSIRGELFF TGTGCCAGCAGCTCGATCAGAGGGGAGCTGTTTTTT
many NA TRBJ2-7 TRBV27 CASSPGTDSYEQYF TGTGCCAGCAGTCCAGGTACGGACAGCTACGAGCAGTACTTC
many TRBD2 TRBJ2-3 TRBV4-1 CASSLGLAERTDTQYF TGCGCCAGCAGCCTCGGACTAGCAGAGCGCACAGATACGCAGTATTTT
many NA TRBJ2-2 TRBV25-1 CASSERDTGELFF TGTGCCAGCAGTGAAAGGGACACCGGGGAGCTGTTTTTT
many NA TRBJ2-7 TRBV7-6 CASSLAPPLGTRSYEQYF TGTGCCAGCAGCTTAGCGCCTCCGCTCGGGACAAGGTCCTACGAGCAGTACTTC
many NA TRBJ2-2 TRBV7-3 CASRDSANTGELFF TGTGCCAGCCGGGACTCCGCGAACACCGGGGAGCTGTTTTTT
many NA TRBJ1-5 TRBV6-1 CATQQGADQPQHF TGTGCTACGCAACAGGGTGCGGATCAGCCCCAGCATTTT
many NA TRBJ1-6 TRBV7-2 CASSFIGQNNSPLHF TGTGCCAGCAGCTTCATTGGACAGAATAATTCACCCCTCCACTTT
many NA TRBJ2-1 TRBV15 CATKGRSILGEQFF TGTGCCACCAAGGGGAGATCGATCCTGGGCGAGCAGTTCTTC
many NA TRBJ2-3 TRBV5-1 CASSQPAPQPSLTDTQYF TGCGCCAGCAGCCAACCCGCCCCGCAGCCCTCTCTCACAGATACGCAGTATTTT
many NA TRBJ1-5 TRBV7-6 CASSLAVNQPQHF TGTGCCAGCAGCTTAGCGGTCAATCAGCCCCAGCATTTT
many NA TRBJ1-3 TRBV6-5 CASSRAGTAGGNTIYF TGTGCCAGCAGTAGAGCCGGGACCGCCGGAGGAAACACCATATATTTT
many NA TRBJ1-4 TRBV13 CASSSRQNGSEKLFF TGTGCCAGCAGCTCAAGACAGAATGGGAGTGAAAAACTGTTTTTT
many NA TRBJ2-3 TRBV12-3/TRBV12-4 CASSPRRDTDTQYF TGTGCCAGCAGCCCTAGAAGGGACACAGATACGCAGTATTTT
NA NA TRBJ2-5 TRBV6-1 CAVGKAEQETQYF TGTGCCGTGGGGAAGGCAGAACAAGAGACCCAGTACTTC
few NA TRBJ2-6 TRBV4-2 CASSQDQAPRSGANVLTF TGTGCCAGCAGCCAAGATCAAGCGCCTCGCTCTGGGGCCAACGTCCTGACTTTC
many TRBD2 TRBJ2-5 TRBV9 CASSVAGGGAGETQYF TGTGCCAGCAGCGTAGCCGGCGGGGGGGCTGGAGAGACCCAGTACTTC
many TRBD2 TRBJ2-1 TRBV9 CASSVGRGRPLSEQFF TGTGCCAGCAGCGTAGGACGCGGGAGGCCTTTGAGTGAGCAGTTCTTC
many TRBD2 TRBJ2-7 TRBV19 CASTGGSSYEQYF TGTGCCAGTACGGGCGGGAGCTCCTACGAGCAGTACTTC
many NA TRBJ1-5 TRBV19 CASSIRENQPQHF TGTGCCAGTAGTATCAGGGAAAATCAGCCCCAGCATTTT
medium-sized NA TRBJ2-7 TRBV6-6 CASSYQRISYEQYF TGTGCCAGCAGTTACCAGCGGATCTCCTACGAGCAGTACTTC